Described below is a single T cell receptor (beta chain) sequence and its context. What it recognizes is unknown. The PCR ran on 60 Vbeta and 13 Jbeta primers. Measured with immunoSEQ multiplex PCR; TCRdb has only the in-frame clones, and not every one. The sample yields roughly 160,000 clones, around 80% seen once. This specimen comes from a study of cytomegalovirus exposure and HLA in healthy donors. Study-wide results and caveats: Several top significant clusters appeared, in a later analysis, to be linked to common viral pathogens.

This receptor was taken from a boy aged 2 to 10 in good health and CMV-seronegative. What was sequenced was PBMCs.

CDR3 bases: TGTGCCAGCAGGAGGGAGGGCGGACAGAGACAAGAGACCCAGTACTTC. It is translated as CASRREGGQRQETQYF. This sequence joins TRBV21-1 and TRBJ2-5; the table's D call, TRBD2, has no DNA check behind it. TRBV21-1 is a pseudogene locus. CDR3 length: 16 residues.